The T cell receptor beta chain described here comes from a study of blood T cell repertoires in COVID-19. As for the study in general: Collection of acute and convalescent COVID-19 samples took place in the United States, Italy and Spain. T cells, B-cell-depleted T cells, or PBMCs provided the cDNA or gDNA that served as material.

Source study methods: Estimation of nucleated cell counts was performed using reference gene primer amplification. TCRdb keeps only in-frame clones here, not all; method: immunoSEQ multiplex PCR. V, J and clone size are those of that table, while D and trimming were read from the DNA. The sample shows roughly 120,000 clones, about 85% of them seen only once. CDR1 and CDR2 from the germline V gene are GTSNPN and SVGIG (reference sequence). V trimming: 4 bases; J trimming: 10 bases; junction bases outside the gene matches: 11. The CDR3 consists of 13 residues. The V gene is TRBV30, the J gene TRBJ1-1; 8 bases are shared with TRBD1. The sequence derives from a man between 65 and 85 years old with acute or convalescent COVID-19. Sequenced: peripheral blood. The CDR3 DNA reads TGTGCCTGGACCCCACAGGGGGGGATGGGAGCTTTCTTT. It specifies CAWTPQGGMGAFF.